This is a list of T cell receptor beta chains from one sample in a study of identical twins. Each CDR3 protein is one row after TCRdb ran MiXCR on the 5' RACE reads. The data contain 1.5 million to 2 million distinct CDR3 sequences, more than 30% of them singletons. Specimen: cord blood. Every receptor here comes from a newborn girl in good health. Both conserved end residues are part of each CDR3. Some rows have no size entry. The others give once, few or many, or a class for an expanded clone.

size	J	V	CDR3
-	TRBJ2-1	TRBV12-3/TRBV12-4	CASSPSSGLAGISYNEQFF
-	TRBJ2-1	TRBV5-1	CASSVAQGVSYNEQFF
-	TRBJ2-7	TRBV10-3	CAISDPGQGDNPYEQYF
few	TRBJ1-5	TRBV20-1	CSARTGYSNQPQHF
few	TRBJ2-7	TRBV20-1	CSAGTQQGSYEQYF
few	TRBJ2-7	TRBV5-6	CASSLDGQAYEQYF
few	TRBJ2-3	TRBV5-1	CASSLARGADTSTDTQYF
few	TRBJ1-4	TRBV20-1	CSATGKSGEKLFF
few	TRBJ1-2	TRBV28	CAGSRGDGYTF
few	TRBJ2-7	TRBV28	CASSLPGRQYDEQYF
-	TRBJ2-1	TRBV20-1	CSARDPTRSYNEQFF
few	TRBJ1-2	TRBV10-2	CASSALRVWDNYGYTF
-	TRBJ1-4	TRBV7-2	CASSFDGTATNEKLFF
-	TRBJ2-2	TRBV13	CASSPNPGYGELFF
few	TRBJ1-2	TRBV7-2	CASSTGSWGNYGYTF
-	TRBJ1-5	TRBV3-1	CASSQEVENQPQHF
-	TRBJ2-1	TRBV24-1	CATSDFADNNEQFF
many	TRBJ2-2	TRBV5-1	CASSRLAGNTGELFF
-	TRBJ2-3	TRBV5-4	CASSRLAGGPVRTDTQYF
-	TRBJ2-2	TRBV27	CASSLSLMLTPGELFF
once	TRBJ2-7	TRBV20-1	CSARGLSRTGREQYF